Each of the 9 T cell receptor beta chains below was sequenced from the same sample in a study of early T cells in non-severe SARS-CoV-2 infection. One entry per CDR3 protein results from TCRdb running MiXCR on the 5' RACE reads. The data contain approximately 97,000 distinct CDR3 sequences, 10% to 15% of them singletons. The specimen was whole blood. The receptor source for this set is an adult who was a healthcare worker with PCR-confirmed SARS-CoV-2 infection or an uninfected control (not recorded which).

This chain uses TRBV29-1 with TRBJ2-5, with D possibly matching TRBD1 (6 bases). This CDR3 is built from 13 residues. Germline lookup yields CDR1 SQVTM and CDR2 ANQGSEA. Deletions cut 6 bases from V and 5 bases from J, with 16 bases between. CDR3 residues: CSVSRGGSETQYF. In DNA, the CDR3 is TGCAGCGTCTCCCGAGGGGGAAGCGAGACCCAGTACTTC.

This clonotype was observed a few times. This rearrangement joins TRBV28 to TRBJ2-6; the D is unclear. V lost 4 bases to trimming and J lost 2 bases, with 6 bases between them. Germline V CDR1 and CDR2: MDHEN, SYDVKM. This CDR3 spans 14 amino acids. CDR3 in amino acids: CASSSHTGANVLTF. DNA for the CDR3: TGTGCCAGCAGTTCCCATACTGGGGCCAACGTCCTGACTTTC.

V and J are TRBV9 and TRBJ2-3; D possibly corresponds to TRBD2 (5 bases). There are 12 residues in the CDR3. The germline CDR1 and CDR2 sequences are SGDLS and YYNGEE. V was pared by 0 bases and J by 6 bases, with 5 bases between. This CDR3 reads CASSVGGDTQYF. CDR3 nucleotide sequence: TGTGCCAGCAGCGTAGGAGGGGATACGCAGTATTTT.

The chain couples TRBV14 to TRBJ2-5; no clear D. The CDR3 contains 15 residues. Germline lookup yields CDR1 SGHDN and CDR2 FVKESK. V lost 1 base and J lost 0, with 9 bases in between. CDR3 nucleotides: TGTGCCAGCAGCCAAGCGGACCGGTACCAAGAGACCCAGTACTTC. Amino acids: CASSQADRYQETQYF.

This clonotype was observed a few times. The V call is TRBV10-2, the J call TRBJ1-1; D is unclear. Germline CDR1 is WSHSY and CDR2 is SAAADI. V gave up 0 bases and J gave up 1 base, with 6 bases separating them. This CDR3 contains 14 residues. The CDR3 sequence: CASSESTGNTEAFF. The CDR3 DNA follows: TGCGCCAGCAGTGAGTCGACGGGGAACACTGAAGCTTTCTTT.

In its sample, this clonotype was seen many times. V gene TRBV28 combines with J gene TRBJ2-7; a weak D match, TRBD1 (5 bases). V was pared by 6 bases and J by 4 bases, with 16 bases between. The CDR3 has 14 residues. Germline V gene sequence: CDR1 MDHEN, CDR2 SYDVKM. The CDR3 coding sequence is TGTGCCAGCAGCCGCAACAGGTTCCTGTACGAGCAGTACTTC. This sequence encodes CASSRNRFLYEQYF.

This clonotype came up a few times. The rearrangement links TRBV7-9 to TRBJ1-5; no clear D. The CDR3 spans 13 residues. Trimming left V 5 bases short and J 0 bases short, with 5 bases between. CDR1 and CDR2 (germline): SEHNR, FQNEAQ (reference sequence). CDR3 region: CASSPSSNQPQHF. The CDR3 nucleotides are TGTGCCAGCAGCCCCTCTAGCAATCAGCCCCAGCATTTT.

The V call is TRBV6-5, the J call TRBJ1-4, with TRBD1 identical over 9 bases. Germline lookup yields CDR1 MNHEY and CDR2 SVGAGI. The CDR3 spans 15 residues. Trimming cost V 0 bases and J 10 bases; bases outside gene matches: 6. CDR3 amino acids: CASSYSWDRVGKLFF. CDR3 nucleotides: TGTGCCAGCAGTTACTCGTGGGACAGGGTAGGAAAACTGTTTTTT.

The sample holds a few counts of this clonotype. The chain couples TRBV28 to TRBJ2-7, with D perhaps TRBD2 (6 bases). CDR1 MDHEN and CDR2 SYDVKM come from the germline V gene. The CDR3 extends over 11 amino acids. The V gene lost 6 bases and the J gene lost 9 bases, with 12 bases spanning the gap. The CDR3 sequence is CASSTREVQYF. For the CDR3, the DNA is TGTGCCAGCAGCACTAGGGAGGTGCAGTACTTC.